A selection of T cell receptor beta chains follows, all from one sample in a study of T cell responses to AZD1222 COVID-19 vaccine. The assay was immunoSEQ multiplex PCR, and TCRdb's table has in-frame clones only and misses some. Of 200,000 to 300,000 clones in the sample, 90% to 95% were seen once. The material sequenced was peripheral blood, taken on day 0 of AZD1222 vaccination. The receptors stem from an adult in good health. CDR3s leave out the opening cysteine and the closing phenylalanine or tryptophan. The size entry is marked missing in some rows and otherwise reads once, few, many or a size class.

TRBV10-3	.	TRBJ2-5	AISHAPGQETQY
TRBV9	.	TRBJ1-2	ASSDVDRLNNYGYT
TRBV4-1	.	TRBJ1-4	ASSQAAEGEKLF
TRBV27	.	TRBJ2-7	ASSFRTSGFYEQY
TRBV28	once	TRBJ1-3	ASSWGRVFGNTIY
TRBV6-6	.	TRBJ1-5	ASSYPEMSNQPQH
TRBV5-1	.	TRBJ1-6	ASSLGQGGSSPLH
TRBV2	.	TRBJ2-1	ASSGERGDYNEQF
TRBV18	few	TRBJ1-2	ASSPTTTITGGYT
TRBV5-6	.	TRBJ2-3	ASSLGGTGVGTQY
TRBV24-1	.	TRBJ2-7	ATSDPGTSGNEQY
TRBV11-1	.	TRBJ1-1	ASSLWNRGRFTAF
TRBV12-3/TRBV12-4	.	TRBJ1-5	ASSSQGAEPQH
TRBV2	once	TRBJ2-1	ASIGAGSYNEQF
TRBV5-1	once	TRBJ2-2	ASRIGAGTGELF
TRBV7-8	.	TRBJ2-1	ASSPGGMSEQF
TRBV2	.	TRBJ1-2	ASSVERTDGYT
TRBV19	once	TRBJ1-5	ASSIVSGVGQPQH
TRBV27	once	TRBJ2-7	ASSLYGRGEQY
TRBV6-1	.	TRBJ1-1	ASSETGMNTEAF
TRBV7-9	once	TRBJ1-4	ASSLAGKNCF
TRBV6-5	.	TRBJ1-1	ACREGANTEAF
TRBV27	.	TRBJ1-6	ASSFNGRNSPLH
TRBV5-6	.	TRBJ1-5	ASSLWGAGNQPQH
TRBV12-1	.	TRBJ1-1	ASSQDRQAEHTEAF
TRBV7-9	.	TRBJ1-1	ASSPALGGEAF
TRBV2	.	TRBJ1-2	ASSESWALRMGYT
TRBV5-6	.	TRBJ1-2	ASSLNSNYGYT
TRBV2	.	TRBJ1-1	ASSDVAVNTEAF
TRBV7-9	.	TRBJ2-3	ASSLRRGGGEDTQY
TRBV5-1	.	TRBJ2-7	ASKAGWSYEQY
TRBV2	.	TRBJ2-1	ASSPRGLAGGDNEQF
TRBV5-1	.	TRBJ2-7	ASSRRTESYEQY
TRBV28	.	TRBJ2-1	ASSINEQF
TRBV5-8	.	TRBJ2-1	ASSQRRWVNEQF